One TCR beta chain is described in this entry. The data stem from a study of ipilimumab plus nivolumab after autologous stem cell transplantation. The overall study: A median of 8 nivolumab and 4 or 5 ipilimumab doses were given. The DLBCL group included primary refractory and relapsed cases.

Sequencing was performed with immunoSEQ multiplex PCR; in TCRdb, only in-frame clones are kept and a portion is missing. The sample shows approximately 15,000 clones, about 77% of them seen only once. The germline V and J ends were trimmed by 10 bases and 4 bases, with 16 bases remaining between them. Germline values: CDR1 LNHDA, CDR2 SQIVND (reference sequence). CDR3 length: 14 amino acids. Patients got ipilimumab 1 mg/kg beginning 14 to 28 days post-transplant. Patients received nivolumab 3 mg/kg at weeks 1, 4, 7, 10, then fortnightly to week 26. Sequencing was performed on PBMCs, taken in a trial of ipilimumab plus nivolumab as post-transplant consolidation. V usage is TRBV19 and J usage is TRBJ1-4; no firm D call. This TCR was recovered from a male donor with diffuse large B-cell lymphoma. The CDR3: CATNRGSLNEKLFF. The CDR3 DNA is TGTGCCACCAACCGAGGGAGCCTTAATGAAAAACTGTTTTTT.